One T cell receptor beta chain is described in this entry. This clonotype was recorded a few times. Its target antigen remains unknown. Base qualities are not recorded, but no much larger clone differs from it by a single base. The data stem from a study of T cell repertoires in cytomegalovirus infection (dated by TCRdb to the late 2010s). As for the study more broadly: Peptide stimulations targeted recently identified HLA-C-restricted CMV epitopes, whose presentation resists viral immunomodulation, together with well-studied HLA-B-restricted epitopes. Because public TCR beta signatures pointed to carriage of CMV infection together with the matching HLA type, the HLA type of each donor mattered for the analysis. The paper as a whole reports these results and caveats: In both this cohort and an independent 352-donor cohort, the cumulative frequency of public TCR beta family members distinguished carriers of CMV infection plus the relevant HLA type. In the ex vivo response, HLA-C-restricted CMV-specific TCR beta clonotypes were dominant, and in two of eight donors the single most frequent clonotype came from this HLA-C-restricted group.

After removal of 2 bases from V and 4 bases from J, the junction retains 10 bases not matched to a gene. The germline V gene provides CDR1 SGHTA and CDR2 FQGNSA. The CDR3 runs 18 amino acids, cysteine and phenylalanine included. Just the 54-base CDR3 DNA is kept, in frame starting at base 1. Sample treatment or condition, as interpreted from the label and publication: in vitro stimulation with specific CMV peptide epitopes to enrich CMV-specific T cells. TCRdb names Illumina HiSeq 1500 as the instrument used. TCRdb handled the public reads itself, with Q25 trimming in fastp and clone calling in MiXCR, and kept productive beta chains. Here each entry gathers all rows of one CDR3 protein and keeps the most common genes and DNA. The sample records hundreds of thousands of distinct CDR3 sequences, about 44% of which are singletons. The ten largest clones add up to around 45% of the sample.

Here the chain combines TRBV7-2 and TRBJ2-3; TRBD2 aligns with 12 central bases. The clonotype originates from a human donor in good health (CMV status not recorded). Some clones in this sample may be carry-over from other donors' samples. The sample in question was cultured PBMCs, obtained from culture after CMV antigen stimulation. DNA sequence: TGTGCCAGCAGCTTAAGACTAGCGGGAGTAAGGGGGTCAGATACGCAGTATTTT. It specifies CASSLRLAGVRGSDTQYF.